The 21 T cell receptor beta chains given below trace back to one sample, sequenced in a study of blood T cell repertoires in COVID-19 (dated by TCRdb to the early 2020s). Library construction relied on the immunoSEQ multiplex PCR assay. The table comes from immuneACCESS by way of TCRdb, which keeps in-frame sequences with V and J called. Part of the clones is missing from these tables; in studies checked, under half for an unresolved V gene and the rest for unknown reasons. This sample lists 400,000 to 500,000 clones; around 87% were detected once. The top ten hold approximately 1.8% of the sample. The specimen was PBMCs or T cells enriched from blood (not recorded which). All receptors come from a woman aged 40 to 49 who had recovered from COVID-19.

The gene calls are TRBV7-9 and TRBJ2-1, with 9 bases identical to TRBD2. The germline V gene encodes CDR1 SEHNR and CDR2 FQNEAQ (reference sequence). V dropped 1 base and J dropped 15; count of bases not matched to a gene: 4. The CDR3 spans 12 residues. The DNA for the CDR3 is TGTGCCAGCAGCTTAGTGGGGACTAGCCTGTTCTTC. Translating it yields CASSLVGTSLFF.

This clone was recorded only once. The rearrangement uses TRBV5-4 and TRBJ1-2; 8 nucleotides line up with TRBD1. CDR3 length: 15 amino acids. Unmatched junction bases numbered 13, after V lost 4 bases and J lost 8 bases. Germline-derived CDR1 and CDR2 are SGHNT and YYREEE (reference sequence). This CDR3 reads CASSVGQVMPGGYTF. CDR3 nucleotide sequence: TGTGCCAGCAGCGTGGGACAGGTAATGCCGGGCGGCTACACCTTC.

This chain connects TRBV7-2 to TRBJ2-2, with 11 bases matching TRBD2. Per germline, CDR1 SGHTA and CDR2 FQGNSA. Trimming at V came to 0 bases and at J to 5 bases, leaving 8 bases not matched to a gene. The CDR3 covers 18 residues. The DNA for the CDR3 is TGTGCCAGCAGCTTAGCGGGGCTAGCGGGAGGCGGGACCGGGGAGCTGTTTTTT. This translates into CASSLAGLAGGGTGELFF.

This clone occurred a few times. The chain recombines TRBV12-3 or TRBV12-4 with TRBJ1-2; 8 bases are a match to TRBD1. CDR3 length: 13 amino acids. V dropped 3 bases and J dropped 8; count of bases not matched to a gene: 5. This CDR3 reads CASSLDRVGGYTF. CDR3 coding DNA: TGTGCCAGCAGTTTGGACAGGGTTGGAGGCTACACCTTC.

The J gene is TRBJ2-7, the V gene TRBV7-2; 8 bases align to TRBD2. Trimming took 1 base from V and 4 from J; bases not matched to a gene: 6. The CDR3 contains 15 residues. Germline loops: CDR1 SGHTA, CDR2 FQGNSA. The CDR3: CASSLVTSGYYEQYF. DNA for the CDR3: TGTGCCAGCAGCTTAGTTACTAGCGGATATTACGAGCAGTACTTC.

This clone has just one count. This chain links TRBV20-1 with TRBJ1-5; the D gene is possibly TRBD1 (6 bases). Germline V gene data show CDR1 as DFQATT and CDR2 as SNEGSKA (reference sequence). This CDR3 has 13 residues. Trimming cost V 3 bases and J 7 bases, with 13 bases left between them. CDR3: CSASPGQTQPQHF. The DNA of the CDR3 is TGCAGTGCTAGTCCGGGACAAACACAGCCCCAGCATTTT.

This clone was detected only a few times. This rearrangement joins TRBV5-6 to TRBJ1-1, with D perhaps TRBD1 (5 bases). In germline, CDR1 is SGHDT, CDR2 YYEEEE. The CDR3 is 14 amino acids. V lost 4 bases, J lost 5 bases, and 15 bases lay in between. The CDR3 DNA is TGTGCCAGCAGCGACTCAGGGAGGTTGACTGAAGCTTTCTTT. The encoded protein is CASSDSGRLTEAFF.

V and J are TRBV2 and TRBJ2-7; D ambiguous. V shed 6 bases and J shed 0 bases, with 12 bases lying between them. CDR3 length: 14 amino acids. Germline values: CDR1 SNHLY, CDR2 FYNNEI. CDR3 residues: CASRGDGNSYEQYF. CDR3 nucleotides: TGTGCCAGCAGAGGAGACGGAAACTCCTACGAGCAGTACTTC.

In this sample, this clone turned up a few times. The genes are TRBV7-9 and TRBJ1-3, with 8 bases lining up with TRBD1. CDR1 and CDR2 from the germline V gene are SEHNR and FQNEAQ (reference sequence). Unmatched junction bases numbered 3, after V lost 4 bases and J lost 4 bases. The CDR3 sequence is 14 residues long. Written as DNA, the CDR3 is TGTGCCAGCAGCTCTCGGACAGGGGGAAACACCATATATTTT. This encodes CASSSRTGGNTIYF.

The chain is built from TRBV13 and TRBJ2-7; D unclear. Germline V lookup: CDR1 PRHDT, CDR2 FYEKMQ (reference sequence). The CDR3 contains 14 residues. V gave up 1 base and J gave up 2 bases, with 9 bases separating them. CDR3 loop: CASSLDGRTYEQYF. CDR3 in DNA: TGTGCCAGCAGCTTAGATGGCAGAACCTACGAGCAGTACTTC.

The chain carries TRBV20-1 and TRBJ1-2, with 7 positions matching TRBD1. J was trimmed by 4 bases and V by 3 bases; bases with no gene match: 11. Germline assignment: CDR1 DFQATT and CDR2 SNEGSKA (reference sequence). The CDR3 totals 15 residues. The chain's CDR3 is CSASIRGGFGYGYTF. The CDR3 DNA sequence: TGCAGTGCTAGTATAAGAGGGGGCTTTGGCTATGGCTACACCTTC.

This clone was found once. V is TRBV11-3 and J is TRBJ1-1; tentatively, D is TRBD1 (6 bases). Deletions cut 2 bases from V and 8 bases from J, with 9 bases between. Germline V gives CDR1 SGHNT, CDR2 YENEEA. CDR3 length equals 12 residues. The CDR3 loop reads CASSLTDREAFF. The CDR3 nucleotides read TGTGCCAGCAGCTTAACCGACAGGGAAGCTTTCTTT.

The V and J genes are TRBV5-4 and TRBJ1-1; no definite D call. Trimming stripped 0 bases from V and 2 bases from J, with 8 bases between. CDR1 SGHNT and CDR2 YYREEE come from the germline V gene (reference sequence). The CDR3 contains 14 residues. CDR3 DNA: TGTGCCAGCAGCTTGGGCGGGGAAAACACTGAAGCTTTCTTT. This codes for CASSLGGENTEAFF.

The chain recombines TRBV28 with TRBJ2-2, with 11 bases fitting TRBD2. The trim removed 6 bases at V and 7 bases at J, leaving 7 bases unmatched. Germline CDR1 reads MDHEN; CDR2 reads SYDVKM. This CDR3 has 15 residues. CDR3 nucleotide sequence: TGTGCCAGCAGGGTTAGCGGGAGGGCCGTCGGGGAGCTGTTTTTT. It specifies CASRVSGRAVGELFF.

V is TRBV5-1 and J is TRBJ2-7; no firm D call. This CDR3 region has 13 residues. Trimming cost V 4 bases and J 5 bases, with 13 bases left between them. From germline, CDR1 is SGHRS and CDR2 YFSETQ. In DNA, the CDR3 is TGCGCCAGCAGCGCACCCATGGGCCACGAGCAGTACTTC. Protein sequence: CASSAPMGHEQYF.

The chain is built from TRBV24-1 and TRBJ2-2; TRBD1 matches at 10 bases. Looked up from germline, CDR1 is KGHDR and CDR2 is SFDVKD. This CDR3 has 15 residues. V shed 6 bases, J shed 4 bases, and the junction held 4 bases outside the gene matches. The CDR3 reads CATSRDRGITGELFF. In DNA form, the CDR3 reads TGTGCCACCAGTAGGGACAGGGGTATCACCGGGGAGCTGTTTTTT.

The chain's CDR3 is CASSQFGTLEKLFF. The CDR3 nucleotides are TGTGCCAGCAGCCAATTCGGGACACTCGAAAAACTGTTTTTT. The J gene is TRBJ1-4, the V gene TRBV14, with D perhaps matching TRBD1 (6 bases). Deletions cut 2 bases from V and 8 bases from J, with 12 bases between. Germline assignment: CDR1 SGHDN and CDR2 FVKESK. The CDR3 runs 14 residues.

The rearrangement joins TRBV11-3 to TRBJ2-2; D possibly corresponds to TRBD2 (6 bases). V lost 3 bases, J lost 1 base, and 6 bases lay in between. The CDR3 is made up of 14 amino acids. In germline, CDR1 is SGHNT, CDR2 YENEEA. CDR3 DNA: TGTGCCAGCAGCTTTAGCGGGAACACCGGGGAGCTGTTTTTT. It yields the protein CASSFSGNTGELFF.

The chain uses TRBV3-1 (or the pseudogene TRBV3-2) and TRBJ2-7, with TRBD1 identical over 7 bases. Germline CDR1 is LGHDT and CDR2 is YNNKEL (reference sequence). This CDR3 is built from 14 residues. V was clipped by 5 bases and J by 1 base; unmatched bases: 5. CDR3 in amino acids: CASSSGTASYEQYF. The CDR3 DNA is TGTGCCAGCAGCTCCGGGACAGCATCCTACGAGCAGTACTTC.

This chain links TRBV11-2 with TRBJ1-2; 10 bases line up with TRBD1. The junction had 5 bases not matched to a gene; V was cut back by 3 bases and J by 4 bases. CDR1 is SGHAT and CDR2 is FQNNGV in the germline V gene. CDR3 length equals 15 residues. CDR3 nucleotides: TGTGCCAGCAGCTTTGGGACAGGGGACGCCTATGGCTACACCTTC. Its protein product is CASSFGTGDAYGYTF.

The chain carries TRBV5-4 and TRBJ1-3, with D perhaps TRBD1 (6 bases). This CDR3 has 16 residues. Trimming shortened V by 4 bases and J by 3 bases, and 17 bases separated the two germline ends. CDR1 and CDR2 from the germline V gene are SGHNT and YYREEE (reference sequence). The CDR3 spells CASSPEGGAGGNTIYF. The CDR3 coding sequence is TGTGCCAGCAGCCCCGAAGGGGGGGCCGGTGGAAACACCATATATTTT.